This T cell receptor (beta chain) was sequenced in a study of blood T cell repertoires in COVID-19. Background on the study: Spain, Italy and the United States supplied samples that represented acute and convalescent COVID-19. T cells, B-cell-depleted T cells, or PBMCs supplied cDNA or gDNA.

Germline assignment: CDR1 GTSNPN and CDR2 SVGIG (reference sequence). Trimming left V 0 bases short and J 2 bases short, with 10 bases between. The CDR3 sequence is 14 residues long. The repertoire was sequenced with immunoSEQ multiplex PCR; TCRdb's copy has only in-frame clones and lacks some. In the table there are 450,000 to 500,000 clones, about nine tenths of which are singletons. Researchers sorted participants into cohorts using their self-reported clinical history. Two negative PCRs, clearance, or symptom resolution had been documented for recovered Cohort 3 donors. The rearrangement links TRBV30 to TRBJ2-5; tentative D call: TRBD1 (5 bases). Sample: PBMCs or T cells enriched from blood (not recorded which). The receptor was derived from a young woman who had recovered from COVID-19. CDR3: CAWSVYRTQETQYF. The CDR3 nucleotides read TGTGCCTGGAGTGTTTACAGGACGCAAGAGACCCAGTACTTC.